These T cell receptor beta chains were read from a single sample in a study of CD4 T cells in relation to SARS-CoV-2 and coronaviruses. Antigen specificity for these receptors is unknown. The protocol was immunoSEQ multiplex PCR, while the TCRdb copy is restricted to in-frame clones and leaves out a portion. The sample contains 9,000 to 13,000 clones, around 83% of which appear only once. The sequenced material came from CD4+ T cells from PBMCs, cultured in vitro. These receptors were obtained from a human donor in good health. The CDR3 runs from the conserved cysteine through the conserved F or W. A D gene is named only where the DNA matches it firmly. Clone size appears in some rows only: once, few, many, or a class for an expanded clone.

15	.	once	TRBJ1-4	TRBV19	TGTGCCAGTAGTATTCCTTCACGGTCTAATGAAAAACTGTTTTTT	CASSIPSRSNEKLFF
15	.	.	TRBJ2-5	TRBV18	TGTGCCAGCTCACCATCTAGCGCCCCTCTAGAGACCCAGTACTTC	CASSPSSAPLETQYF
15	TRBD1	.	TRBJ1-1	TRBV6-2/TRBV6-3	TGTGCCAGCAGTGCCCCCGGACAGGGAAACACTGAAGCTTTCTTT	CASSAPGQGNTEAFF
15	TRBD2	.	TRBJ2-1	TRBV2	TGTGCCAGCAGACTAGCGGGGAGCTCCTACAATGAGCAGTTCTTC	CASRLAGSSYNEQFF
13	.	.	TRBJ1-2	TRBV5-5	TGTGCCAGCAGCGGCGGGATACATGGTGGCTACACCTTC	CASSGGIHGGYTF
16	.	.	TRBJ1-2	TRBV19	TGTGCCAGTAGTATCCGCGCGGCGCCGGCTAACTATGGCTACACCTTC	CASSIRAAPANYGYTF
20	TRBD1	few	TRBJ1-3	TRBV7-8	TGTGCCAGCAGCTTACGGCAGTCAGGACAGGGGCCAAGCTCTGGAAACACCATATATTTT	CASSLRQSGQGPSSGNTIYF
13	.	.	TRBJ2-7	TRBV6-6	TGTGCCAGCACCTTACCCCCACACTACGAGCAGTACTTC	CASTLPPHYEQYF
14	.	.	TRBJ2-2	TRBV2	TGTGCCAGCAGACGCAGGGGAGAGAGTGGGGAGCTGTTTTTT	CASRRRGESGELFF
18	TRBD2	.	TRBJ2-2	TRBV6-2/TRBV6-3	TGTGCCAGCAGTTCTAGGCAACGACTAGCGGGAGGAACCGGGGAGCTGTTTTTT	CASSSRQRLAGGTGELFF
13	.	few	TRBJ2-3	TRBV6-2/TRBV6-3	TGTGCCAGCAGTTACAGCAGGGCAGATACGCAGTATTTT	CASSYSRADTQYF
12	.	.	TRBJ2-5	TRBV29-1	TGCAGCGCCTACCCCGGGCAAGAGACCCAGTACTTC	CSAYPGQETQYF
14	.	.	TRBJ2-3	TRBV9	TGTGCCAGCAGCGCAGGACTCTTCACAGATACGCAGTATTTT	CASSAGLFTDTQYF
13	.	few	TRBJ1-4	TRBV7-9	TGTGCCAGCAGCTTTACGGGGAGGGAAAAACTGTTTTTT	CASSFTGREKLFF
13	.	.	TRBJ2-5	TRBV12-3/TRBV12-4	TGTGCCAGCAGTTTAAGCGGCAGTAGGTCCCAGTACTTC	CASSLSGSRSQYF
13	.	.	TRBJ2-2	TRBV3-1/TRBV3-2	TGTGCCAGCAGCCAAGTTCTCACCGGGGAGCTGTTTTTT	CASSQVLTGELFF
18	TRBD1	few	TRBJ1-5	TRBV4-1	TGCGCCAGCAGCCAAGCCCTCACGGCGGACAGGGGAAATCAGCCCCAGCATTTT	CASSQALTADRGNQPQHF
14	.	.	TRBJ1-2	TRBV5-1	TGCGCCAGCAGCCCCGGGGCAGCCCCCTATGGCTACACCTTC	CASSPGAAPYGYTF
11	.	.	TRBJ2-7	TRBV3-1/TRBV3-2	TGTGCCAGCGGGGGGGCCAACGAGCAGTACTTC	CASGGANEQYF
15	TRBD1	.	TRBJ1-5	TRBV29-1	TGCAGCGTCACTATGTCAGGGGGTGGCAATCAGCCCCAGCATTTT	CSVTMSGGGNQPQHF
17	.	once	TRBJ1-6	TRBV3-1/TRBV3-2	TGTGCCAGCAGCCACGGCCTACAGAGCTCCTATAATTCACCCCTCCACTTT	CASSHGLQSSYNSPLHF
16	.	.	TRBJ1-1	TRBV18	TGTGCCAGCTCTCGAGGTAGGGGGATCGGAAACACTGAAGCTTTCTTT	CASSRGRGIGNTEAFF
15	TRBD2	.	TRBJ2-7	TRBV7-2	TGTGCCAGCAGCCCCCGACTAGCGGGGACCTACGAGCAGTACTTC	CASSPRLAGTYEQYF
15	.	.	TRBJ2-2	TRBV5-4	TGTGCCAGCAGCCCCGACGGGAGTCGCACCGGGGAGCTGTTTTTT	CASSPDGSRTGELFF
14	TRBD2	.	TRBJ2-7	TRBV3-1/TRBV3-2	TGTGCCAGCAGGGAAAGCGGGAGACCCTACGAGCAGTACTTC	CASRESGRPYEQYF
14	TRBD1	.	TRBJ2-3	TRBV7-8	TGTGCCAGCAGCTGGGACAGGACCACAGATACGCAGTATTTT	CASSWDRTTDTQYF
15	TRBD1	.	TRBJ2-3	TRBV6-2/TRBV6-3	TGTGCCAGCAGTGCCGACAGGGTGGGCACAGATACGCAGTATTTT	CASSADRVGTDTQYF
15	.	.	TRBJ2-3	TRBV5-1	TGCGCCAGCAGCTCGCCTTACGTGGGGGTGGATACGCAGTATTTT	CASSSPYVGVDTQYF
13	.	.	TRBJ2-1	TRBV5-1	TGCGCCAGCAGCATAGGATTGAACAATGAGCAGTTCTTC	CASSIGLNNEQFF
16	.	.	TRBJ1-3	TRBV27	TGTGCCAGCAGTCCCTCCCGACGGGCTGTTGGAAACACCATATATTTT	CASSPSRRAVGNTIYF
16	.	.	TRBJ2-1	TRBV7-9	TGTGCCAGCAGCCCTGGCTTGCGAGTCCGCTACAATGAGCAGTTCTTC	CASSPGLRVRYNEQFF
15	TRBD2	.	TRBJ2-3	TRBV27	TGTGCCAGCAGTTTCGGACTAGCGGGGCGAGATACGCAGTATTTT	CASSFGLAGRDTQYF
16	TRBD1	.	TRBJ1-4	TRBV5-1	TGCGCCAGCAGTCGGACAGGGGAGGGTAGGAATGAAAAACTGTTTTTT	CASSRTGEGRNEKLFF
20	.	.	TRBJ2-4	TRBV7-8	TGTGCCAGCAGTCTCTGGGGCATTGGGCGTGAGTCTCTAGCCAAAAACATTCAGTACTTC	CASSLWGIGRESLAKNIQYF
18	TRBD2	.	TRBJ2-3	TRBV18	TGTGCCAGCTCACCATTGACTAGCCGAACCCTGCACACAGATACGCAGTATTTT	CASSPLTSRTLHTDTQYF
16	TRBD1	.	TRBJ1-2	TRBV29-1	TGCAGCGTTGAAATTTCACCTGCTCCAGGGGGCTATGGCTACACCTTC	CSVEISPAPGGYGYTF
14	.	.	TRBJ1-1	TRBV6-5	TGTGCCAGCAGGAGGGAGTTAGGAAACACTGAAGCTTTCTTT	CASRRELGNTEAFF
14	TRBD1	.	TRBJ1-2	TRBV5-4	TGTGCCAGCAGCTTGCCCACAGGGGACTATGGCTACACCTTC	CASSLPTGDYGYTF
21	.	.	TRBJ2-6	TRBV7-6	TGTGCCAGCAGCTCCCTTCGGAGGAGCGACAGGACGGCTTTGGGGGCCAACGTCCTGACTTTC	CASSSLRRSDRTALGANVLTF
16	TRBD2	.	TRBJ2-1	TRBV11-2	TGTGCCAGCAGCCCTGGAGTCCTAGCGGGAGGCAATGAGCAGTTCTTC	CASSPGVLAGGNEQFF
16	.	.	TRBJ2-3	TRBV4-2	TGTGCCAGCAGCCTATGGTACGGGGAAAGCACAGATACGCAGTATTTT	CASSLWYGESTDTQYF